This T cell receptor beta chain was recorded in a study of blood T cell repertoires in COVID-19. Study at large: Researchers got acute and convalescent COVID-19 samples from the United States, Italy and Spain. Nucleic acid was either cDNA or gDNA, and it came from T cells, B-cell-depleted T cells, or PBMCs.

How the authors handled the data: Amplification of reference gene primers provided the estimated nucleated cell counts. The method was immunoSEQ multiplex PCR; TCRdb's version includes in-frame clones alone and lacks a portion of them. The V and J calls and clone size are taken from that table; D and trimming were inferred from the DNA. This table holds roughly 32,000 clones, roughly 90% found once. Trimming cost V 4 bases and J 6 bases; bases outside gene matches: 6. The CDR3 extends over 13 amino acids. The germline CDR1 and CDR2 sequences are MNHEY and SVGEGT. This sequence was found in a man in his 60s with acute or convalescent COVID-19. The source material was peripheral blood. This rearrangement joins TRBV6-2 or TRBV6-3 to TRBJ2-7, with 7 bases fitting TRBD1. The CDR3 sequence: CASSLTGASEQYF. CDR3 nucleotide sequence: TGTGCCAGCAGTTTAACAGGGGCGAGCGAGCAGTACTTC.